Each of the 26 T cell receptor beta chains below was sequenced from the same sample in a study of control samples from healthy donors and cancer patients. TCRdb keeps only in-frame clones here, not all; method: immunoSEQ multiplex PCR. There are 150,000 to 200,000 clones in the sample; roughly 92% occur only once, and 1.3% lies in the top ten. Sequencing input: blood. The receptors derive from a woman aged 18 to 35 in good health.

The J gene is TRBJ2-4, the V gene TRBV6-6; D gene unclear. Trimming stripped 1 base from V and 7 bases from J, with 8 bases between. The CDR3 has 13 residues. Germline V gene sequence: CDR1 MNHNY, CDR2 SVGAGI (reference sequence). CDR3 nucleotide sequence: TGTGCCAGCAGTTACTTGAAAGGGAACATTCAGTACTTC. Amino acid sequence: CASSYLKGNIQYF.

The CDR3 sequence: CASSLAGLNEKLFF. Here the CDR3 DNA reads TGTGCCAGCAGCTTAGCGGGGCTCAATGAAAAACTGTTTTTT. The V and J genes are TRBV7-9 and TRBJ1-4; D possibly corresponds to TRBD1 (5 bases). The germline V and J ends were trimmed by 0 bases and 5 bases, with 7 bases remaining between them. From germline, CDR1 is SEHNR and CDR2 FQNEAQ (reference sequence). The CDR3 totals 14 residues.

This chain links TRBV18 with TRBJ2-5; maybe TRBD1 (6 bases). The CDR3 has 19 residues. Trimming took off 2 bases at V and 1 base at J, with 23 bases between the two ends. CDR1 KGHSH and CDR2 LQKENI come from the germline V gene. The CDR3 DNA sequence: TGTGCCAGCTCACCAAATGACCGGACAGCTCAAGCCCTCCAAGAGACCCAGTACTTC. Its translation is CASSPNDRTAQALQETQYF.

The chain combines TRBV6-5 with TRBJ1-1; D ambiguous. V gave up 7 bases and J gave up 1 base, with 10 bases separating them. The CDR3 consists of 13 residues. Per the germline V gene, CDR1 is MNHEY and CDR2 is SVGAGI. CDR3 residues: CASMGPGNTEAFF. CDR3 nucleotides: TGTGCCAGCATGGGTCCTGGGAACACTGAAGCTTTCTTT.

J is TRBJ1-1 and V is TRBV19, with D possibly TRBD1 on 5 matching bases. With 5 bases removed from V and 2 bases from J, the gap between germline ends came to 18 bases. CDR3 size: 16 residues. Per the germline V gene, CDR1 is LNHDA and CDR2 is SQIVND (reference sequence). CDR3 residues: CASSPPPRQSNTEAFF. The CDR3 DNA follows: TGTGCCAGTAGTCCCCCCCCCAGACAGTCTAACACTGAAGCTTTCTTT.

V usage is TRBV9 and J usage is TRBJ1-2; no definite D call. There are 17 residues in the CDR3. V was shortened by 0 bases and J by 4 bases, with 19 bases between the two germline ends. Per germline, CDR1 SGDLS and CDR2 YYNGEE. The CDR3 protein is CASSVDGAVRTLYGYTF. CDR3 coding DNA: TGTGCCAGCAGCGTAGACGGTGCGGTGAGGACTCTCTATGGCTACACCTTC.

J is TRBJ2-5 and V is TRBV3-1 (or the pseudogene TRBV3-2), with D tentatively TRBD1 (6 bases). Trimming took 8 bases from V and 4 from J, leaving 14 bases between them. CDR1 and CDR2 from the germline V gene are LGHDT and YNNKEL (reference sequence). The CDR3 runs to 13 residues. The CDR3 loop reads CASSKQGIETQYF. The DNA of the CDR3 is TGTGCCAGCTCGAAACAGGGAATAGAGACCCAGTACTTC.

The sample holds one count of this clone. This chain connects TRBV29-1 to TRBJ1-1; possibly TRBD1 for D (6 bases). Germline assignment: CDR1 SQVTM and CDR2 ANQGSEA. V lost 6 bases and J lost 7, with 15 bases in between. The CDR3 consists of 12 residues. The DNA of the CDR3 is TGCAGCGTAAACAGGGAACGTTATGAAGCTTTCTTT. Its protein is CSVNRERYEAFF.

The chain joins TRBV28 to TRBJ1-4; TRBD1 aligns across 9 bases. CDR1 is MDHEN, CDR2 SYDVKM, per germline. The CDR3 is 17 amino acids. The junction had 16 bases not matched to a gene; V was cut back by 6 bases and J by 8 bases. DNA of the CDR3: TGTGCCAGCAGCTTACTCCCTCAGACAGGGGGATGGGAAAAACTGTTTTTT. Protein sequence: CASSLLPQTGGWEKLFF.

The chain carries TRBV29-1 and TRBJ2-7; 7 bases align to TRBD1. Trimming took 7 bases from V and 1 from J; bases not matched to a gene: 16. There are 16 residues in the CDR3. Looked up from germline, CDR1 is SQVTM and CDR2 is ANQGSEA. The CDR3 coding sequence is TGCAGCGCCCTAGGTGGCACCGGGACAGCTTCCTACGAGCAGTACTTC. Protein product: CSALGGTGTASYEQYF.

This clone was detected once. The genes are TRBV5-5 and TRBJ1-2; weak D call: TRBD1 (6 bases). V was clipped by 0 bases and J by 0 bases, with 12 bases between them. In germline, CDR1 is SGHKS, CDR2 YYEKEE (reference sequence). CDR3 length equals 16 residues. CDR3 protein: CASSLVGGPANYGYTF. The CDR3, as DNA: TGTGCCAGCAGCTTGGTAGGGGGGCCTGCTAACTATGGCTACACCTTC.

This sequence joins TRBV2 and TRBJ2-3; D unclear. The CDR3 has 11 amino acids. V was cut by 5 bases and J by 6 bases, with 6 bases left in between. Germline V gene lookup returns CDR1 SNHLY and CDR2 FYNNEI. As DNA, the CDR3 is TGTGCCAGCAGTCCCCAGGATACGCAGTATTTT. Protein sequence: CASSPQDTQYF.

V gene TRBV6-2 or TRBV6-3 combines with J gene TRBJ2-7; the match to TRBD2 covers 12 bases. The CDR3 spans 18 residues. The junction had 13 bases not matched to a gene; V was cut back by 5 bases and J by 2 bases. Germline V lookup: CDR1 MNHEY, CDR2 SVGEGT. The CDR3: CASSPLQLTSGGTYEQYF. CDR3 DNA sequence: TGTGCCAGCAGTCCCCTCCAGCTGACTAGCGGGGGAACCTACGAGCAGTACTTC.

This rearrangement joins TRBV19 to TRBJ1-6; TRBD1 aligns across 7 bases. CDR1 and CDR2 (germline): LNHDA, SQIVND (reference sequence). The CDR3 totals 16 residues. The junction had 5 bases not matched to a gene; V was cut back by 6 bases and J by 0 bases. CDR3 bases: TGTGCCAGTAGCACGACAGGGAGCTCCTATAATTCACCCCTCCACTTT. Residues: CASSTTGSSYNSPLHF.

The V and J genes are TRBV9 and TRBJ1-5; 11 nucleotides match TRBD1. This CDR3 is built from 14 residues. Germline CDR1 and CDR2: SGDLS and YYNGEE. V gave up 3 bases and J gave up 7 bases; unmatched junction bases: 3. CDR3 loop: CASSGGQGAQPQHF. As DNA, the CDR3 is TGTGCCAGCAGCGGTGGACAGGGGGCCCAGCCCCAGCATTTT.

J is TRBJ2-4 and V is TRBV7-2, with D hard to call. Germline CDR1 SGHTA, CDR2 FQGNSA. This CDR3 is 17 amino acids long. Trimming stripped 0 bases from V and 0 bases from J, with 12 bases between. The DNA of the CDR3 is TGTGCCAGCAGCTTAGCAGGCTGGCAGCTAGCCAAAAACATTCAGTACTTC. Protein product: CASSLAGWQLAKNIQYF.

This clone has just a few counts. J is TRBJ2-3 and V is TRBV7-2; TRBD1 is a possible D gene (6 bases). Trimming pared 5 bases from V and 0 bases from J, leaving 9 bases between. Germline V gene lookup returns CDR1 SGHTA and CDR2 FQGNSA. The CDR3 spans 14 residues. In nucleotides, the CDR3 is TGTGCCAGCAGCGACGACAGGAGCACAGATACGCAGTATTTT. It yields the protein CASSDDRSTDTQYF.

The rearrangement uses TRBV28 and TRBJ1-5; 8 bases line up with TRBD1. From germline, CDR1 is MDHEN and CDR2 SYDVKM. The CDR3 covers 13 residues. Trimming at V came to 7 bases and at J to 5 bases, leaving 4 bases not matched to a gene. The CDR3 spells CASTDRAYQPQHF. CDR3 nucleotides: TGTGCCAGCACGGACAGGGCCTATCAGCCCCAGCATTTT. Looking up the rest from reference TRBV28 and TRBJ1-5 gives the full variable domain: DVKVTQSSRYLVKRTGEKVFLECVQDMDHENMFWYRQDPGLGLRLIYFSYDVKMKEKGDIPEGYSVSREKKERFSLILESASTNQTSMYLCASTDRAYQPQHFGDGTRLSIL.

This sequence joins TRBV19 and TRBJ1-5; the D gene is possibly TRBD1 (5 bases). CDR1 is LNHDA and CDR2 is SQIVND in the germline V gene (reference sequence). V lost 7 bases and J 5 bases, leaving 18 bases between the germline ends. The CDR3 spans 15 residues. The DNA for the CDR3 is TGTGCCAGTACCCCGGCGTGGCAGGGCCATCAGCCCCAGCATTTT. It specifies CASTPAWQGHQPQHF.

CDR3 DNA: TGTGCCACCAGCAGAGATCAGGGGGTTCCCGGGGAGCTGTTTTTT. The encoded protein is CATSRDQGVPGELFF. The rearrangement joins TRBV15 to TRBJ2-2, with TRBD1 matching 7 bases. Trimming at V came to 0 bases and at J to 6 bases, leaving 4 bases not matched to a gene. This CDR3 has 15 amino acids. CDR1 is LNHNV, CDR2 YYDKDF, per germline (reference sequence). Complete variable domain (other parts from reference TRBV15 and TRBJ2-2): DAMVIQNPRYQVTQFGKPVTLSCSQTLNHNVMYWYQQKSSQAPKLLFHYYDKDFNNEADTPDNFQSRRPNTSFCFLDIRSPGLGDTAMYLCATSRDQGVPGELFFGEGSRLTVL.

In DNA, the CDR3 is TGTGCCACCAGCAGAGATCGACAGAGCAATCAGCCCCAGCATTTT. Its protein product is CATSRDRQSNQPQHF. This chain uses TRBV15 with TRBJ1-5; D may be TRBD1 (5 bases). Between the trimmed V and J ends, which lost 0 bases and 1 base, there was a span of 7 bases. The CDR3 covers 15 residues. Germline V gives CDR1 LNHNV, CDR2 YYDKDF (reference sequence).

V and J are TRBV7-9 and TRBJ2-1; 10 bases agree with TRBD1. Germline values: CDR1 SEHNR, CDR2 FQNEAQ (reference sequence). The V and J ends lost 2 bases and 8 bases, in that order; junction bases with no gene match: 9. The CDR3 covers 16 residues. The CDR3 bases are TGTGCCAGCAGCTTATTCAGACAGGGGGCGATATATGAGCAGTTCTTC. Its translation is CASSLFRQGAIYEQFF.

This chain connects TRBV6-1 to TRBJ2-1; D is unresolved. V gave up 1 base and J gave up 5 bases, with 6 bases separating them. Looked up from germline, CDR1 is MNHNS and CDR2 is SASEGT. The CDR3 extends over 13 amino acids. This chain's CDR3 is CASSEGLNNEQFF. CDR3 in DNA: TGTGCCAGCAGTGAAGGCCTAAACAATGAGCAGTTCTTC.

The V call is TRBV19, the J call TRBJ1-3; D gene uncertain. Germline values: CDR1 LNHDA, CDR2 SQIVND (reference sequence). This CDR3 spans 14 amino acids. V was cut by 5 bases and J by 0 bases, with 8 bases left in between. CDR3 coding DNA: TGTGCCAGTAGTCAGACGGTCTCTGGAAACACCATATATTTT. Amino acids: CASSQTVSGNTIYF.

CDR3 loop: CASSNFHEQFF. CDR3 DNA sequence: TGTGCCAGCAGCAACTTCCATGAGCAGTTCTTC. The V call is TRBV6-2 or TRBV6-3, the J call TRBJ2-1; D gene uncertain. CDR1 MNHEY and CDR2 SVGEGT come from the germline V gene. The CDR3 runs 11 residues. Trimming removed 6 bases at V and 8 bases at J, with 8 bases between.

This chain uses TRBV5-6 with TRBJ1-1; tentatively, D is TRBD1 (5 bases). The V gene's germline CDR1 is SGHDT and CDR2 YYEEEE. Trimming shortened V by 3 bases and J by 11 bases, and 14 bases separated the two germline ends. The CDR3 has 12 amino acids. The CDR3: CASSWRWGEAFF. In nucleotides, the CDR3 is TGTGCCAGCAGCTGGAGGTGGGGGGAGGCTTTCTTT.